One T cell receptor (beta chain) is described in this entry. Its antigen is currently unknown. The CDR3 end falls 3 residues outside the read, so it is completed with the germline J gene. V dropped 3 bases and J dropped 4 bases, with 18 bases sitting between them. The CDR3 has 15 residues. CDR1 and CDR2 (germline): GTSNPN, SVGIG (reference sequence). This sample was included in a study of T cells in women clearing cervical HPV infection. Study as a whole: Case blood drawn at lesion detection; control blood after infection cleared. Case blood was drawn a median approximately 150 days after lesion detection.

Produced via immunoSEQ multiplex PCR; TCRdb's table is partial and in-frame only. The sample data list some 30,000 clones. The study, taken as a whole, reports: TRBV6-7 abundance was lower in cases than controls (about 0.099% versus 0.16%).

Input material: blood buffy coat. This chain links TRBV30 with TRBJ1-2; weak D call: TRBD1 (5 bases). The source of this sequence is a woman aged 18 to 69 with a cervical HPV16 infection that either progressed to CIN3+ or cleared (not recorded which). The sequenced part of the CDR3 DNA is TGTGCCTGGAGGTCCTCCGGAGGGGCTAGCTATGGC. Protein product: CAWRSSGGASYG. The entire CDR3 is CAWRSSGGASYGYTF.